The rows below give T cell receptor beta chains drawn from one sample of a study of tumor-infiltrating lymphocytes in primary liver carcinoma. TCRdb processed the multiplex PCR reads anew with MiXCR; each CDR3 protein has one entry. The repertoire holds about 54,000 distinct CDR3 sequences, with about 68% as singletons. Sequencing used liver tumor tissue from sampling region 2. These receptors all stem from a middle-aged man with primary liver carcinoma and hepatitis B virus infection. Both conserved end residues are part of each CDR3. The D gene is left open where the match is weak. Size is stated for part of the rows, as once, few or many counts, or as a class when the clone is expanded.

v_call	j_call	d_call	clone_size	cdr3_nt	cdr3_aa
TRBV6-5	TRBJ2-2	-	-	TGTGCCAGCAGTTGCTGGGGATCCACCGGGGAGCTGTTTTTT	CASSCWGSTGELFF
TRBV11-2	TRBJ2-7	-	-	TGTGCCAGCAGCTTAGATCCGGAGGATTCCAGGGGTCCACCTTATTTTTTCTACGAGCAGTACTTC	CASSLDPEDSRGPPYFFYEQYF
TRBV11-2	TRBJ2-1	-	-	TGTGGAAGCAGCATTATCGGGAATGAGCAGTTCTTC	CGSSIIGNEQFF
TRBV5-5	TRBJ2-7	-	many	TGTGCCAGCAGCTTGGAATACGAGCAGTACTTC	CASSLEYEQYF
TRBV11-2	TRBJ2-3	-	-	TGTGCTAGCATCTTAGAAAGAGGCACAGAAACGCAGTATTTT	CASILERGTETQYF
TRBV2	TRBJ2-1	-	-	TGTGCCAGCAGTGACGACGGCAGGGGGGTTGGCAATGAGCAGCTCTTC	CASSDDGRGVGNEQLF
TRBV4-1	TRBJ2-1	TRBD2	-	TGCGCTAGCAACCAAGCGGGAGGTGAGCAGTTCTTC	CASNQAGGEQFF
TRBV6-1	TRBJ1-5	-	-	TGTGGCAGCAGTGACAAGAGGGAGTTAAGCAAACAGCCCCAGCATTTT	CGSSDKRELSKQPQHF
TRBV7-8	TRBJ2-1	-	medium-sized	TGTGCCACCCGGCGAACCCCGTCCTCTTCCTACAATGAGCAGTTCTTC	CATRRTPSSSYNEQFF
TRBV29-1	TRBJ2-2	-	-	TGCAGCGTTGGGCGAGCGACACTGAACACCGGGGAGCTATTTTTT	CSVGRATLNTGELFF
TRBV28	TRBJ1-2	-	-	TGTGCCAGCAGGGGAGAGCGGGCAGACTATGGCTACACCTTC	CASRGERADYGYTF
TRBV7-9	TRBJ1-1	-	-	TGTGCCAGCAGCTTAGTGGTAGGGAAAGCTCTCTTT	CASSLVVGKALF
TRBV6-5	TRBJ2-1	TRBD1	once	TGTGCCAGCAGTTACTCTTCCTTGGGACAGTCTATGAATGAGCAGTTCTTC	CASSYSSLGQSMNEQFF
TRBV5-1	TRBJ2-7	TRBD2	many	TGCGCCAGCAGCTTGGACCCGGGACTAGCTGGAGAGCAGTACTTC	CASSLDPGLAGEQYF
TRBV7-8	TRBJ2-3	-	-	TGTGCCAGCAGCCCAACAGTCCAAAACACAGATAGGCAGTATTTT	CASSPTVQNTDRQYF
TRBV7-9	TRBJ2-1	TRBD1	-	TGTGCCAGCAGCTTAGGACAGGGGGCCCACAATGAGGAGTTCTTC	CASSLGQGAHNEEFF
TRBV5-6	TRBJ2-7	-	-	TGTCCCAGCAGTTTGGGACTCCTCTACGTGCAGTACTTC	CPSSLGLLYVQYF
TRBV13	TRBJ2-7	-	many	TGTGCCAGCAGCCCGGGCGGCTCCTACGAGCAGTACTTC	CASSPGGSYEQYF
TRBV4-1	TRBJ2-7	-	-	TGCGCCAGCGGCCAAGCATCGAACTCCTACGAGCAGTACTTC	CASGQASNSYEQYF
TRBV6-6	TRBJ2-7	-	-	TGTGCCGACAGACCTAGGACCCAGGCCCGGGAGCTGTACTTC	CADRPRTQARELYF
TRBV7-8	TRBJ2-3	-	-	TGTGTCAGCAGGGATAGAACTAGCACAGATACGCAGTATTTT	CVSRDRTSTDTQYF
TRBV5-4	TRBJ2-2	-	-	TGCGCCAACAGCTTCGCGGGGGCGGGAACCGGGGAGCTGTTTTTT	CANSFAGAGTGELFF
TRBV10-3	TRBJ2-5	-	-	TGTGCCATCAGTGAGCCTAGGAACCAGGAGACCCAGTACTTC	CAISEPRNQETQYF
TRBV6-6	TRBJ2-5	TRBD2	-	TGTGCCAGCAGTCTCGGACGGGGGGGTGAGACCCAGTACTTC	CASSLGRGGETQYF
TRBV28	TRBJ2-6	-	-	TGTGCCAGCAAAGAGCTAGACGTGGCTGGGGGCAACGTCCTGACTTTC	CASKELDVAGGNVLTF
TRBV4-1	TRBJ2-1	-	-	TGCACCAGCAACCAAGATCCCGGCCCACACAATGAGCAGTTCTTC	CTSNQDPGPHNEQFF
TRBV7-9	TRBJ1-2	-	many	TGTGCCAGCAGCCGGGACGGATTGAACTATGGCTACACCTTC	CASSRDGLNYGYTF
TRBV4-2	TRBJ1-6	-	-	TGTGCCAGCAGCCGCTTGGACATTGGGAATTCACCCCTCCACTTT	CASSRLDIGNSPLHF
TRBV11-1	TRBJ2-5	-	-	TGTGCATGCAGCCCGCCCCCGGAGGTCAGGAAGGATTTCCAAGAGACCCAGTACTTC	CACSPPPEVRKDFQETQYF
TRBV10-1	TRBJ2-7	TRBD1	many	TGCGCCAGCAGTGGGACAGGCGCCTCCTACGAGCAGTACTTC	CASSGTGASYEQYF
TRBV12-3/TRBV12-4	TRBJ2-3	-	-	TGTGCCAGCAGTGAGGCAACAGGGCCGGCAGGCAATCAGCCCCAGTATTTT	CASSEATGPAGNQPQYF
TRBV30	TRBJ2-1	TRBD1	-	TGTGTCTGGTACCTAGAGGGGGCCAATGAGCAGTTCTTC	CVWYLEGANEQFF